This is a list of T cell receptor beta chains from one sample in a study of blood T cell repertoires in COVID-19. Generated by immunoSEQ multiplex PCR, the TCRdb table keeps only in-frame clones and is missing some. The data hold some 120,000 clones, with less than 90% observed a single time. Sequencing used peripheral blood. Receptor source: a man older than 75 with active or convalescent COVID-19. Both conserved end residues are part of each CDR3. D genes are given only for firm matches. Clone sizes are given selectively: once, few, many, or a class where the clone is expanded.

j_gene	abundance	v_gene	d_gene	CDR3nt	CDR3aa
TRBJ1-5	.	TRBV2	.	TGTGCCAGCATAGGTGCGGACAATCAGCCCCAGCATTTT	CASIGADNQPQHF
TRBJ1-1	.	TRBV18	.	TGTGCCAGCTCACCAGCCGGGATTGAAGCTTTCTTT	CASSPAGIEAFF
TRBJ2-2	.	TRBV24-1	TRBD2	TGTGCCACCAGTGATTTGGGAGCGGGAGTCTCGACCGGGGAGCTGTTTTTT	CATSDLGAGVSTGELFF
TRBJ1-2	.	TRBV4-3	TRBD1	TGCGCCAGCAGCCAAGACTTCGCGCCGGGACAGGGGGCGCGTGGCTACACCTTC	CASSQDFAPGQGARGYTF
TRBJ1-2	.	TRBV7-6	.	TGTGCCAGCAGCTTAGTCGGAGACGGAGATGGCTACACCTTC	CASSLVGDGDGYTF
TRBJ2-5	.	TRBV5-1	TRBD1	TGCGCCAGCAGCATACAGGGGTTGGGAGCGACGGAGACCCAGTACTTC	CASSIQGLGATETQYF
TRBJ2-1	few	TRBV11-3	TRBD1	TGTGCCAGCAGCTTAAGGGGGACAGAATACTACAATGAGCAGTTCTTC	CASSLRGTEYYNEQFF
TRBJ1-1	.	TRBV5-3	.	TGTGCCAGAAGCTTCTACGACAGCGACACTGAAGCTTTCTTT	CARSFYDSDTEAFF
TRBJ2-1	once	TRBV7-9	.	TGTGCCAGCAGCTTAGCTCTAGCTTTAAATGAGCAGTTCTTC	CASSLALALNEQFF
TRBJ2-3	.	TRBV18	TRBD2	TGTGCCAGCTCACCACTCACTAGCGGTGCCACAGATACGCAGTATTTT	CASSPLTSGATDTQYF
TRBJ2-3	.	TRBV7-6	TRBD1	TGTGCCAGCAGCCTACTACAGGGGGCAGTGAGTTCGGATACGCAGTATTTT	CASSLLQGAVSSDTQYF
TRBJ1-5	.	TRBV15	TRBD1	TGTGCCACCAGCGGAAACAGGGGGGCCCATCAGCCCCAGCATTTT	CATSGNRGAHQPQHF
TRBJ1-2	.	TRBV6-1	.	TGTGCCAGCAGTGAAATCCCGCGGTACACCTTC	CASSEIPRYTF
TRBJ1-2	once	TRBV7-9	.	TGTGCCAGCAGCTTAGTTCCAGCGGTAGCCTATGGCTACACCTTC	CASSLVPAVAYGYTF